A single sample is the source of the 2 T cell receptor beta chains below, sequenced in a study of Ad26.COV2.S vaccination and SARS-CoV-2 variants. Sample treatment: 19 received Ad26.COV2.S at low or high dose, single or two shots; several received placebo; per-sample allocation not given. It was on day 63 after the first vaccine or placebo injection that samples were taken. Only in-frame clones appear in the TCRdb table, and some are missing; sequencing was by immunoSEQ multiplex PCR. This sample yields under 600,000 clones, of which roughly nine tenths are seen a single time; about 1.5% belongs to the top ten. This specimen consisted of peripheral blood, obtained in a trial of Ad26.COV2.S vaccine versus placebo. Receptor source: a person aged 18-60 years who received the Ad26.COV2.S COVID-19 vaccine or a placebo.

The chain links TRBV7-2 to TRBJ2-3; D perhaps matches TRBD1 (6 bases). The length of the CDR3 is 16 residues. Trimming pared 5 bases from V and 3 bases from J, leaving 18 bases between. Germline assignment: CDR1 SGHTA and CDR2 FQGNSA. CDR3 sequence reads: CASSKELITGTDTQYF. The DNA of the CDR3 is TGTGCCAGCAGCAAAGAATTAATCACAGGGACAGATACGCAGTATTTT.

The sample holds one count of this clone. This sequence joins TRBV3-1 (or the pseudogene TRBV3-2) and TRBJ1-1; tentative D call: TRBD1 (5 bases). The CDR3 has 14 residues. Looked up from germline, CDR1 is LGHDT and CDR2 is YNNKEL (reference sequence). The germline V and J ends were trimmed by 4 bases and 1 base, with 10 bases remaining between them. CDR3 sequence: CASSPTGQNTEAFF. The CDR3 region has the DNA TGTGCCAGCAGCCCAACCGGACAGAACACTGAAGCTTTCTTT.